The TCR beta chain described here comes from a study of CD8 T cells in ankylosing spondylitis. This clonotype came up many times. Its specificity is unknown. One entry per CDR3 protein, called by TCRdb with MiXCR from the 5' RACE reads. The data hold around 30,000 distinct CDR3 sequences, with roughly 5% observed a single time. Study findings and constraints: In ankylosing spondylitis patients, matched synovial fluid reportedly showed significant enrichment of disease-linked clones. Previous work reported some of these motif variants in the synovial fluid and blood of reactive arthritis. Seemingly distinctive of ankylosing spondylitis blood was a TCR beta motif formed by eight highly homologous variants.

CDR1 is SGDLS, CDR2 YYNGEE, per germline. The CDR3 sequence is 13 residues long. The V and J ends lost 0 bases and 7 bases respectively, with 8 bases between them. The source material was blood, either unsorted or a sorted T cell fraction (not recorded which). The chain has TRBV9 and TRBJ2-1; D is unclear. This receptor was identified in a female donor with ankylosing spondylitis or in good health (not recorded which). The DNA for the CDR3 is TGTGCCAGCAGCGTAGATGTGCTAAATGAGCAGTTCTTC. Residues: CASSVDVLNEQFF.